This T cell receptor (beta chain) was profiled in a study of shared clonotypes between healthy human individuals. Across the whole study: Each donor had three CD4 naive, three CD4 memory, two CD8 naive and one CD8 memory plate. General study findings and limits: Around 5% of naive CD4 clonotypes were shared across a few donors.

The table came from immunoSEQ multiplex PCR; TCRdb's copy has only in-frame clones and leaves some out. Among over 2 million clones, over 85% were seen once, and the ten largest hold 0.13%. Trimming took 2 bases from V and 3 from J, leaving 5 bases between them. This CDR3 spans 13 amino acids. Germline V lookup: CDR1 SGHVS, CDR2 FQNEAQ. As concerns this clone: Its target is unknown. A much bigger clone sits one base away, suggesting this may be a read error.

Input material: naive CD4+ T cells sorted from blood. Noted subset: CD45RA+ positively selected. This TCR was sampled from a man aged 18 to 30 in good health. The rearrangement links TRBV7-8 to TRBJ1-5; D unresolved. CDR3 in DNA: TGTGCCAGCAGCTTAACGGACAATCAGCCCCAGCATTTT. Translation gives CASSLTDNQPQHF.